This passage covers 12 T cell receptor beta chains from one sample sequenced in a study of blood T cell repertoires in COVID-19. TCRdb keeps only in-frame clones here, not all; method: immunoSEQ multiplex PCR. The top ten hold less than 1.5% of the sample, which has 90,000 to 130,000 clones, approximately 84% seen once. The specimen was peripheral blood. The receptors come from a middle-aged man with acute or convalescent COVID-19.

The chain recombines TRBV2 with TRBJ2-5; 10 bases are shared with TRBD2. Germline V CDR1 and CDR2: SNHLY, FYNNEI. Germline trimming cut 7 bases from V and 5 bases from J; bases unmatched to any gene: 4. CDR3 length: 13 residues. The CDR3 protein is CASNTGLAETQYF. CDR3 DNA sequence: TGTGCCAGCAACACGGGACTAGCGGAGACCCAGTACTTC.

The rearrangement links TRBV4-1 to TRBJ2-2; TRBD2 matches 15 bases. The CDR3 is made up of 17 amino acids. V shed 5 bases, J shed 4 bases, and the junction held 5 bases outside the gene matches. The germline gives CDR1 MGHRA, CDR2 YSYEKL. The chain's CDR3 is CASSFRTSGRATGELFF. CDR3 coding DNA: TGCGCCAGCAGCTTCCGGACTAGCGGGAGGGCCACCGGGGAGCTGTTTTTT.

The CDR3 DNA reads as TGTGCCAGCAGTCCTCTCCGGATGGCAGGGGATGCTTTCTTT. Translation gives CASSPLRMAGDAFF. V gene TRBV6-5 combines with J gene TRBJ1-1, with D perhaps TRBD1 (6 bases). The V end lost 5 bases, the J end lost 11 bases, and 21 bases lay between the germline ends. Germline-derived CDR1 and CDR2 are MNHEY and SVGAGI. The CDR3 is 14 amino acids.

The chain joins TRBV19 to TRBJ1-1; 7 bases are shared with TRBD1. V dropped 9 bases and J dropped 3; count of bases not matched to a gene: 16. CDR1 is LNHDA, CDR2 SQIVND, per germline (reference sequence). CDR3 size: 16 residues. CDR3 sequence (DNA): TGTGCCAGCGGAAGTAAAGGGGGCCGGGTAGACACTGAAGCTTTCTTT. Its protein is CASGSKGGRVDTEAFF.

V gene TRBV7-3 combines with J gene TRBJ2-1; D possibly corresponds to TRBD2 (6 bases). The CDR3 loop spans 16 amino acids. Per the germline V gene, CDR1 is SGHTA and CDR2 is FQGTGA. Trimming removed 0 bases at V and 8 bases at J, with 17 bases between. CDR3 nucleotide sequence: TGTGCCAGCAGCTTAACTTGGCTAGCGCTAATCGATGAGCAGTTCTTC. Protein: CASSLTWLALIDEQFF. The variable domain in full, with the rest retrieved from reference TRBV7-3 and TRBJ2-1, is GAGVSQTPSNKVTEKGKYVELRCDPISGHTALYWYRQSLGQGPEFLIYFQGTGAADDSGLPNDRFFAVRPEGSVSTLKIQRTERGDSAVYLCASSLTWLALIDEQFFGPGTRLTVL.

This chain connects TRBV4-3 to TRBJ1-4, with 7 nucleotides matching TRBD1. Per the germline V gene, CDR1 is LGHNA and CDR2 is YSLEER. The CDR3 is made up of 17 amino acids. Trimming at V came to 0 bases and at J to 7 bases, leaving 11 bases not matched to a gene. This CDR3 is CASSQDPGLNRGEKLFF. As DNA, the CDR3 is TGCGCCAGCAGCCAAGATCCGGGATTGAACAGGGGTGAAAAACTGTTTTTT.

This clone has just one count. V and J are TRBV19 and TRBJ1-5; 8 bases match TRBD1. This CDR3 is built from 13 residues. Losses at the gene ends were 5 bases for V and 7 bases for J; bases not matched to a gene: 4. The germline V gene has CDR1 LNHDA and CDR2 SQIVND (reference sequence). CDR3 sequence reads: CASSRDRRQPQHF. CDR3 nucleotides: TGTGCCAGTAGTCGGGACAGGAGACAGCCCCAGCATTTT.

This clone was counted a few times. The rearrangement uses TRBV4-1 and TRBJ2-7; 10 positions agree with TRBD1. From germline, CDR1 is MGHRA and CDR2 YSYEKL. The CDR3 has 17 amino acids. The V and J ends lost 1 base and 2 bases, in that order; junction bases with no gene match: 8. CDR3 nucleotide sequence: TGCGCCAGCAGCCAAGCCCGGGACAGGGGAAATCCCTACGAGCAGTACTTC. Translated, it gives CASSQARDRGNPYEQYF.

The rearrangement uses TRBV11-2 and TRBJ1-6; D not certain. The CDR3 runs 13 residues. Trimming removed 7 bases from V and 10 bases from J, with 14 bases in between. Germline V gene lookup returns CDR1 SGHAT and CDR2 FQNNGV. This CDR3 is CASIRDTGSPLHF. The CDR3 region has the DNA TGTGCCAGCATCAGAGACACCGGCTCACCCCTCCACTTT.

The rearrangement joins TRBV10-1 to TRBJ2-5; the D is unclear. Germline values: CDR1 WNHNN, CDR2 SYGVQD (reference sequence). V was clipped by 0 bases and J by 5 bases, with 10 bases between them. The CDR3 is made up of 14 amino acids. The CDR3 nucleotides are TGCGCCAGCAGTGAGTCTCTTAGTCGGGAGACCCAGTACTTC. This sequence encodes CASSESLSRETQYF.

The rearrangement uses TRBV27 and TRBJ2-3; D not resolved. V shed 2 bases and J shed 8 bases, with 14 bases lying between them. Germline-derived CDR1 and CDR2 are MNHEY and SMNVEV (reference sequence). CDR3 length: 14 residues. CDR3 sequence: CASSLTLPGGTQYF. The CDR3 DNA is TGTGCCAGCAGTTTAACGCTCCCCGGCGGTACGCAGTATTTT.

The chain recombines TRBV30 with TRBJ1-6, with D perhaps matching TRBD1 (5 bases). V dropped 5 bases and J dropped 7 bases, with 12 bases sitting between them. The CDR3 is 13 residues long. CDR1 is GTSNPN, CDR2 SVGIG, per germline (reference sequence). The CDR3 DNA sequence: TGTGCCTGGGTCGGGACTTTCAATTCACCCCTCCACTTT. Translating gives CAWVGTFNSPLHF.